The 17 T cell receptor beta chains in this list originate from one sample, sequenced in a study of blood T cell repertoires in COVID-19. Assay used: immunoSEQ multiplex PCR; TCRdb lists only in-frame clones, some missing. The sample shows some 240,000 clones, approximately 86% of them seen only once. The sequenced sample was peripheral blood. The receptor set was obtained from a man aged 60-69 years who had recovered from COVID-19.

The rearrangement joins TRBV18 to TRBJ2-1; the match to TRBD2 covers 10 bases. Trimming removed 3 bases from V and 10 bases from J; junction bases left unmatched: 9. The CDR3 sequence is 15 residues long. CDR1 is KGHSH and CDR2 is LQKENI in the germline V gene. The DNA for the CDR3 is TGTGCCAGCTCACCCGAGACTAGCGGGTCCTCCGAGCAGTTCTTC. Protein: CASSPETSGSSEQFF.

This rearrangement joins TRBV5-5 to TRBJ2-5; 7 nucleotides line up with TRBD2. This CDR3 is 14 amino acids long. Germline V gene sequence: CDR1 SGHKS, CDR2 YYEKEE (reference sequence). Trimming cost V 3 bases and J 3 bases; bases outside gene matches: 5. Here the CDR3 reads CASSSLGLEETQYF. As DNA, the CDR3 is TGTGCCAGCAGCTCACTCGGACTAGAAGAGACCCAGTACTTC. Full variable domain (missing parts from reference TRBV5-5 and TRBJ2-5): DAGVTQSPTHLIKTRGQQVTLRCSPISGHKSVSWYQQVLGQGPQFIFQYYEKEERGRGNFPDRFSARQFPNYSSELNVNALLLGDSALYLCASSSLGLEETQYFGPGTRLLVL.

The chain has TRBV6-1 and TRBJ1-2; D is unresolved. The germline V and J ends were trimmed by 2 bases and 0 bases, with 7 bases remaining between them. Germline V gene sequence: CDR1 MNHNS, CDR2 SASEGT. The CDR3 is 14 residues long. CDR3 sequence: CASSEWPANYGYTF. The CDR3 bases are TGTGCCAGCAGTGAATGGCCAGCTAACTATGGCTACACCTTC.

In its sample, this clone was seen once. The J gene is TRBJ2-7, the V gene TRBV24-1; 11 nucleotides line up with TRBD2. Germline V CDR1 and CDR2: KGHDR, SFDVKD. The J segment lost 9 bases and the V segment lost 4 bases, leaving 7 bases of the junction unmatched. The CDR3 runs to 14 residues. The chain's CDR3 is CATSDRPTSGVQYV. In nucleotides, the CDR3 is TGTGCCACCAGTGACCGTCCGACTAGCGGGGTGCAGTACGTC.

The chain combines TRBV19 with TRBJ2-7, with a weak D call TRBD1 (6 bases). The ends were cut back, 5 bases at V and 0 bases at J, with 14 bases in the middle. The CDR3 contains 15 residues. Per germline, CDR1 LNHDA and CDR2 SQIVND (reference sequence). CDR3 coding DNA: TGTGCCAGTAGTGTCCGAATCAGGGGCTCCTACGAGCAGTACTTC. Encoded protein: CASSVRIRGSYEQYF.

This chain links TRBV4-1 with TRBJ2-2; TRBD1 matches at 8 bases. CDR1 MGHRA and CDR2 YSYEKL come from the germline V gene. The V segment lost 5 bases and the J segment 4 bases; nucleotides outside the gene matches: 9. The CDR3 loop spans 16 amino acids. The CDR3 coding sequence is TGCGCCAGCAGCTTCCGGGACAGGTCCGGCACCGGGGAGCTGTTTTTT. This translates into CASSFRDRSGTGELFF.

This chain connects TRBV9 to TRBJ2-1; D not certain. Trimming removed 3 bases from V and 10 bases from J, with 5 bases in between. The CDR3 loop spans 10 amino acids. Germline loops: CDR1 SGDLS, CDR2 YYNGEE. CDR3 region: CASSGREQFF. CDR3 DNA: TGTGCCAGCAGCGGCCGGGAGCAGTTCTTC.

CDR3 sequence: CASSDLAGGPQDTQYF. The DNA of the CDR3 is TGTGCCAGCAGTGATCTGGCGGGGGGGCCCCAAGATACGCAGTATTTT. V is TRBV6-1 and J is TRBJ2-3; 9 nucleotides match TRBD2. The CDR3 has 16 residues. Germline V CDR1 and CDR2: MNHNS, SASEGT. V shed 3 bases and J 5 bases; nucleotides not matched to a gene: 9.

This sequence joins TRBV6-5 and TRBJ2-2; 9 bases are shared with TRBD1. Per germline, CDR1 MNHEY and CDR2 SVGAGI. The CDR3 spans 14 residues. V was pared by 6 bases and J by 4 bases, with 3 bases of the junction left unmatched. CDR3: CASRTGGITGELFF. The CDR3 DNA is TGTGCCAGCAGGACAGGGGGAATCACCGGGGAGCTGTTTTTT.

The chain combines TRBV9 with TRBJ1-3; D possibly corresponds to TRBD1 (5 bases). The CDR3 extends over 15 amino acids. V gave up 0 bases and J gave up 2 bases, with 9 bases separating them. From germline, CDR1 is SGDLS and CDR2 YYNGEE. In nucleotides, the CDR3 is TGTGCCAGCAGCGTAGAGCTGGGGCCTGGAAACACCATATATTTT. Translation: CASSVELGPGNTIYF.

This clone was observed a single time. The CDR3 region is CASRGMAGGPQFF. The CDR3 nucleotides read TGTGCCAGCAGAGGGATGGCGGGGGGCCCGCAGTTCTTC. The chain recombines TRBV28 with TRBJ2-1, with 8 bases that match TRBD2. Germline lookup yields CDR1 MDHEN and CDR2 SYDVKM. The CDR3 sequence is 13 residues long. V was clipped by 6 bases and J by 12 bases; unmatched bases: 10. The full variable domain, in which reference TRBV28 and TRBJ2-1 provide the parts outside the CDR3, is DVKVTQSSRYLVKRTGEKVFLECVQDMDHENMFWYRQDPGLGLRLIYFSYDVKMKEKGDIPEGYSVSREKKERFSLILESASTNQTSMYLCASRGMAGGPQFFGPGTRLTVL.

The chain uses TRBV5-1 and TRBJ2-6; possible D gene TRBD1, 5 bases. Trimming removed 0 bases at V and 0 bases at J, with 10 bases between. The V gene's germline CDR1 is SGHRS and CDR2 YFSETQ. The CDR3 sequence is 17 residues long. The chain's CDR3 is CASSLVDRRSGANVLTF. CDR3 in DNA: TGCGCCAGCAGCTTGGTCGACAGACGCTCTGGGGCCAACGTCCTGACTTTC.

The chain uses TRBV19 and TRBJ1-1, with a possible D match to TRBD1 (6 bases). Trimming pared 7 bases from V and 0 bases from J, leaving 21 bases between. Germline-derived CDR1 and CDR2 are LNHDA and SQIVND (reference sequence). The CDR3 has 17 amino acids. CDR3 residues: CASTSLTGRRMNTEAFF. In DNA, the CDR3 is TGTGCCAGTACGTCCTTAACAGGGCGTAGAATGAACACTGAAGCTTTCTTT.

In DNA form, the CDR3 reads TGTGCCAGCAGTTTAGTACAGCTCAATCAGCCCCAGCATTTT. Residues: CASSLVQLNQPQHF. The chain combines TRBV28 with TRBJ1-5; D not resolved. V was shortened by 2 bases and J by 3 bases, with 8 bases between the two germline ends. Germline values: CDR1 MDHEN, CDR2 SYDVKM. This CDR3 spans 14 amino acids. Drawing the rest from reference TRBV28 and TRBJ1-5, the complete variable domain is DVKVTQSSRYLVKRTGEKVFLECVQDMDHENMFWYRQDPGLGLRLIYFSYDVKMKEKGDIPEGYSVSREKKERFSLILESASTNQTSMYLCASSLVQLNQPQHFGDGTRLSIL.

The chain is built from TRBV6-5 and TRBJ1-3; TRBD1 matches 7 bases. V shed 6 bases, J shed 4 bases, and the junction held 3 bases outside the gene matches. Germline V gives CDR1 MNHEY, CDR2 SVGAGI. This CDR3 has 13 residues. CDR3 sequence: CASRQGFGNTIYF. The CDR3 nucleotides are TGTGCCAGCAGACAGGGGTTCGGAAACACCATATATTTT.

J is TRBJ2-4 and V is TRBV19; 7 bases are shared with TRBD2. CDR1 and CDR2 from the germline V gene are LNHDA and SQIVND (reference sequence). CDR3 length: 15 residues. Germline trimming cut 4 bases from V and 1 base from J; bases unmatched to any gene: 4. CDR3 DNA sequence: TGTGCCAGTAGTAGGACTAGTTCCGCCAAAAACATTCAGTACTTC. Translated, it gives CASSRTSSAKNIQYF.

This clone was detected only once. This chain connects TRBV19 to TRBJ2-5; D remains unclear. CDR1 and CDR2 from the germline V gene are LNHDA and SQIVND (reference sequence). Trimming removed 0 bases from V and 7 bases from J, with 12 bases in between. CDR3 size: 14 residues. CDR3 in amino acids: CASSIEPTTGTQYF. The DNA for the CDR3 is TGTGCCAGTAGTATAGAGCCGACCACGGGGACCCAGTACTTC. The complete variable domain, with remaining parts taken from reference TRBV19 and TRBJ2-5, reads DGGITQSPKYLFRKEGQNVTLSCEQNLNHDAMYWYRQDPGQGLRLIYYSQIVNDFQKGDIAEGYSVSREKKESFPLTVTSAQKNPTAFYLCASSIEPTTGTQYFGPGTRLLVL.